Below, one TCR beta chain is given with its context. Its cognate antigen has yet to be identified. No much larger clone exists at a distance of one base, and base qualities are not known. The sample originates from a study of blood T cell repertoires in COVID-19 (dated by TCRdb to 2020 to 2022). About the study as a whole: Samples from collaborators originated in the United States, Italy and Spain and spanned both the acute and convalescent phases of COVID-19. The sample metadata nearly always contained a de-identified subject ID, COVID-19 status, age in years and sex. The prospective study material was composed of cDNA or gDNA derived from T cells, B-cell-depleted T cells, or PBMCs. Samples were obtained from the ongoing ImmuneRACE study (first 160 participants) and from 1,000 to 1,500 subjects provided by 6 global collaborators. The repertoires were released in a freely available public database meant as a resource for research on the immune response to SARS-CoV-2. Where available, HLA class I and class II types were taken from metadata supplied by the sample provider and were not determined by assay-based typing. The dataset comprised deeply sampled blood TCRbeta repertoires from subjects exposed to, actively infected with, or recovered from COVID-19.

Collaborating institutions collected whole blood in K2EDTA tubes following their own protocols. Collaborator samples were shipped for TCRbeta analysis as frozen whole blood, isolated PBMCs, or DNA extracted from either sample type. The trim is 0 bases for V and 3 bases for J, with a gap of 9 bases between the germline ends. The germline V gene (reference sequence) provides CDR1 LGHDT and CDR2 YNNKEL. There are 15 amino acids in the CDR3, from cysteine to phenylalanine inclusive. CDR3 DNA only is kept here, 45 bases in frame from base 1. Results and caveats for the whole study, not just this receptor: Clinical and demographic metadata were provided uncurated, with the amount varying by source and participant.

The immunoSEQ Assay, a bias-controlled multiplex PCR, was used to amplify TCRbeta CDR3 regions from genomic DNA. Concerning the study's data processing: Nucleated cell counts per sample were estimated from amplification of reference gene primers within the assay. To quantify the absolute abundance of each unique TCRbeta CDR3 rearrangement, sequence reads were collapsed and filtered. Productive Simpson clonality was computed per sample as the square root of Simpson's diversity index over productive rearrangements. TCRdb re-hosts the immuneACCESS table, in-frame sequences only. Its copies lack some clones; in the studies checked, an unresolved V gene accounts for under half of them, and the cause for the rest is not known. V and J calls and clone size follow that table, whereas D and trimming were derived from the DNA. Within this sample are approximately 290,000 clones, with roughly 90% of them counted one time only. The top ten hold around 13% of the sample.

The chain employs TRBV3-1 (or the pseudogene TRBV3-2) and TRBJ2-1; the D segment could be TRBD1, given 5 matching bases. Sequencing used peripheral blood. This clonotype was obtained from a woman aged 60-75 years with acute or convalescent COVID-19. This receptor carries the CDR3 CASSQEPTGYNEQFF. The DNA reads TGTGCCAGCAGCCAAGAGCCCACAGGCTACAATGAGCAGTTCTTC.